Listed below are T cell receptor beta chains from one sample, sequenced in a study of identical twins. Via MiXCR, TCRdb re-called the 5' RACE reads, giving one row per CDR3 protein. The sample has 650,000 to 750,000 distinct CDR3 sequences, 21% seen once. The sample also formed part of further work on T cells expressing NK-cell markers.

Sequencing used PBMCs. All receptors derive from a woman aged 18-35 years in good health. CDR3s include the opening cysteine and the closing phenylalanine or tryptophan. A D gene is named only where the DNA matches it firmly. Size values are once, few and many counts, or a class for expanded clones, and some rows have none.

CDR3 DNA	CDR3 protein	D gene	clone size	V gene	J gene
TGTGCTAGTCGGGGGGGGAACTCCTACGAGCAGTACTTC	CASRGGNSYEQYF	TRBD2	NA	TRBV12-5	TRBJ2-7
TGTGCCAGCAGTTACTCGAAAGTAGGGGAGGCCAAAAACATTCAGTACTTC	CASSYSKVGEAKNIQYF	NA	few	TRBV6-5	TRBJ2-4
TGTGCCAACAGCTCAACGGGGAACACTGAAGCTTTCTTT	CANSSTGNTEAFF	NA	NA	TRBV6-1	TRBJ1-1
TGCAGTGTCGACAGGGGGAGCAATCAGCCCCAGCATTTT	CSVDRGSNQPQHF	TRBD1	NA	TRBV20-1	TRBJ1-5
TGCAGCGTTGAGGTGACAGCCTATGGCTACACCTTC	CSVEVTAYGYTF	NA	few	TRBV29-1	TRBJ1-2
TGTGCCAGCAGCTCACAGGGCGGATCCACTGAAGCTTTCTTT	CASSSQGGSTEAFF	NA	few	TRBV7-9	TRBJ1-1
TGTGCTAGTGGACTATACTCCTACAATGAGCAGTTCTTC	CASGLYSYNEQFF	NA	few	TRBV12-5	TRBJ2-1
TGTGCCATCAGTGGGCTAGCGGGGACCGGGGAGCTGTTTTTT	CAISGLAGTGELFF	TRBD2	many	TRBV10-3	TRBJ2-2
TGCAGTGCTAGAGACCAGGGACTGACGTTCTTC	CSARDQGLTFF	NA	NA	TRBV20-1	TRBJ2-1
TGTGCCAGCACGGGGGGCCCTGGGGCCAACGTCCTGACTTTC	CASTGGPGANVLTF	NA	NA	TRBV6-1	TRBJ2-6
TGTGCCAGCAGCCTAGATTTCCGGACAGGGTATGGCTACACCTTC	CASSLDFRTGYGYTF	TRBD1	NA	TRBV7-2	TRBJ1-2
TGCAGCGTTGAAGCGGCTAGCGGGGGGGGAGAGACCCAGTACTTC	CSVEAASGGGETQYF	TRBD2	few	TRBV29-1	TRBJ2-5
TGCAGCGTCTCCGGGACGGTGGGACAAGAGACCCAGTACTTC	CSVSGTVGQETQYF	NA	many	TRBV29-1	TRBJ2-5
TGTGCCATCCGGGGTAACTCCTACAATGAGCAGTTCTTC	CAIRGNSYNEQFF	NA	many	TRBV10-3	TRBJ2-1
TGTGCCAGCAGCTTAAGTCCGGGAGACGGTGAGCAGTTCTTC	CASSLSPGDGEQFF	NA	few	TRBV7-2	TRBJ2-1
TGTGCCAGCAGTTTGGTACCCATAGTGGAGCAGTACTTC	CASSLVPIVEQYF	NA	NA	TRBV12-3/TRBV12-4	TRBJ2-7
TGCAGTGCTTACAGGGCAAGGGGTTCACCCCTCCACTTT	CSAYRARGSPLHF	NA	few	TRBV20-1	TRBJ1-6
TGTGCCAGCCAACAGGGGAGGGGATACAATGAGCAGTTCTTC	CASQQGRGYNEQFF	NA	few	TRBV6-1	TRBJ2-1
TGCAGTGCTAGAGGACAGGGGGATTTTAATTCACCCCTCCACTTT	CSARGQGDFNSPLHF	TRBD1	NA	TRBV20-1	TRBJ1-6
TGCAGTGCTACTAGCGGGGGGGAGGATACGCAGTATTTT	CSATSGGEDTQYF	TRBD2	few	TRBV20-1	TRBJ2-3
TGTGCCAGCAGTGCAGGGGTGGGGACAGAGACCCAGTACTTC	CASSAGVGTETQYF	NA	few	TRBV27	TRBJ2-5
TGCAGTGCTGTAGCGGGAGAAGCGACCCAGTACTTC	CSAVAGEATQYF	TRBD2	many	TRBV20-1	TRBJ2-5
TGTGCCAGCAGCTTCAAAGAGCAGTACTTC	CASSFKEQYF	NA	once	TRBV5-6	TRBJ2-7
TGTGCCAGCTCACCACTTTCTGTCGGCCAGGCAAAAGAGACCCAGTACTTC	CASSPLSVGQAKETQYF	NA	few	TRBV18	TRBJ2-5
TGCAGAGTTGGGGGGGGTTATGAGCAGTACTTC	CRVGGGYEQYF	TRBD2	NA	TRBV29-1	TRBJ2-7
TGTGCCAGCAGCTTAGCGACATTGAGAACAGATACGCAGTATTTT	CASSLATLRTDTQYF	NA	NA	TRBV7-2	TRBJ2-3
TGTGCCAGCAGTACCAACGGTTGGGGATCACCCCTCCACTTT	CASSTNGWGSPLHF	NA	NA	TRBV6-1	TRBJ1-6
TGTGCCAGCAGCTTAGATGACACCGGGGAGCTGTTTTTT	CASSLDDTGELFF	NA	many	TRBV11-2	TRBJ2-2
TGCGCCAGCAGCCAAGAAGTTAGCGGGGTAGTTAGCACAGATACGCAGTATTTT	CASSQEVSGVVSTDTQYF	TRBD2	NA	TRBV4-3	TRBJ2-3
TGCAGTGCGCGGACGGCGGTCTATGGCTACACCTTC	CSARTAVYGYTF	NA	many	TRBV20-1	TRBJ1-2
TGTGCCAGCAGCTTGGACGGCGGGTGGAGTGAGCAGTACTTC	CASSLDGGWSEQYF	NA	NA	TRBV5-5	TRBJ2-7
TGCAGTGCTAGAGACCCCGACAGGGGGTGGCATGAGCAGTTCTTC	CSARDPDRGWHEQFF	TRBD1	few	TRBV20-1	TRBJ2-1
TGTGCCAGCCAAGCGGGAGGGGTCGTGTATGAGCAGTTCTTC	CASQAGGVVYEQFF	TRBD2	few	TRBV18	TRBJ2-1
TGTGCCAGCAGACGTGGAGACACCGGGGAGCTGTTTTTT	CASRRGDTGELFF	NA	few	TRBV7-2	TRBJ2-2
TGTGCTAGCAGCTCAGATACCAGGGGGGAGGAGACCCAGTACTTC	CASSSDTRGEETQYF	NA	few	TRBV7-7	TRBJ2-5
TGCGCCAGCAGCCGCGGCTTAGCGGGGGTAATCAATGAGCAGTTCTTC	CASSRGLAGVINEQFF	TRBD2	few	TRBV4-1	TRBJ2-1
TGTGCCAGCTCACGGCCTATGGAGGGGTCTAGCTCCTACGAGCAGTACTTC	CASSRPMEGSSSYEQYF	NA	many	TRBV18	TRBJ2-7
TGCAGTGCTAGAGATCGGGGAGAAAGGTACAATGAGCAGTTCTTC	CSARDRGERYNEQFF	NA	NA	TRBV20-1	TRBJ2-1
TGCGCCAGCTTCGGGGGCTTGGGCACAGATACGCAGTATTTT	CASFGGLGTDTQYF	NA	few	TRBV5-1	TRBJ2-3
TGTGCCAGCAGTTACTCTCAAGGAGCGGGAGTATATAATGAGCAGTTCTTC	CASSYSQGAGVYNEQFF	TRBD2	few	TRBV6-5	TRBJ2-1
TGTGCCAGCAGCTTAGTTGGTCGGGACAGCCCCTTTGGTACGCAGTATTTT	CASSLVGRDSPFGTQYF	TRBD1	NA	TRBV7-2	TRBJ2-3
TGCAGCGTTGGGCAGGCTGGAAACACCATATATTTT	CSVGQAGNTIYF	NA	NA	TRBV29-1	TRBJ1-3
TGCAGTGTCCTGGGGGCTAGCGGGAGGAGCACCGGGGAGCTGTTTTTT	CSVLGASGRSTGELFF	TRBD2	NA	TRBV20-1	TRBJ2-2
TGCAGCGCCGCCCCCGGGGACACGAACACTGAAGCTTTCTTT	CSAAPGDTNTEAFF	NA	NA	TRBV29-1	TRBJ1-1
TGCGCCAGCAGCTTTTCCGGACGGAATACAATGAGCGAGCAGTTCTTC	CASSFSGRNTMSEQFF	NA	few	TRBV5-1	TRBJ2-1
TGCAGTGCTAGTCTAGGTACCCGGGTGAATGAGCAGTTCTTC	CSASLGTRVNEQFF	NA	few	TRBV20-1	TRBJ2-1
TGCGCCAGCAGCAGTAACAGGGTGTCTAATGAAAAACTGTTTTTT	CASSSNRVSNEKLFF	NA	NA	TRBV5-1	TRBJ1-4
TGTGCCAGCAGTCTAAGCCGGGACAGCGAGCAGTACTTC	CASSLSRDSEQYF	TRBD1	NA	TRBV14	TRBJ2-7
TGTGCCAGCAGTTTAGGATATCCTGGCTACACCTTC	CASSLGYPGYTF	NA	NA	TRBV12-3/TRBV12-4	TRBJ1-2
TGTGCCAGCAGGGGGACAGGGTTTAGTGAGCAGTTCTTC	CASRGTGFSEQFF	TRBD1	NA	TRBV5-5	TRBJ2-1
TGCAGCGTTGATCCCGGGACAGGAGAGACCCAGTACTTC	CSVDPGTGETQYF	TRBD1	few	TRBV29-1	TRBJ2-5